A selection of T cell receptor beta chains follows, all from one sample in a study of blood T cell repertoires in COVID-19. Produced via immunoSEQ multiplex PCR; TCRdb's table is partial and in-frame only. The profile shows tens of thousands of clones, approximately 84% of them singletons. The sample comprised peripheral blood. The receptor source for this set is a man aged 45-65 years with active COVID-19. The CDR3 runs from the conserved cysteine through the conserved F or W. The D gene is left open where the match is weak. Not all rows give a size; the values are once, few, many and, for expanded clones, a class.

D,V,size,J,CDR3,DNA
-,TRBV15,-,TRBJ2-5,CATSPRSSGKETQYF,TGTGCCACCAGCCCCCGGTCCTCCGGTAAAGAGACCCAGTACTTC
TRBD2,TRBV6-2/TRBV6-3,-,TRBJ2-4,CASSFTGTSELAKNIQYF,TGTGCCAGCAGTTTCACCGGGACTAGCGAATTAGCCAAAAACATTCAGTACTTC
-,TRBV18,-,TRBJ1-5,CASSPPGGGDQPQHF,TGTGCCAGCTCACCACCGGGAGGGGGGGATCAGCCCCAGCATTTT
-,TRBV4-1,once,TRBJ2-7,CASSQDPSYYEQYF,TGCGCCAGCAGCCAAGATCCGAGCTACTACGAGCAGTACTTC
TRBD1,TRBV28,once,TRBJ1-6,CASIGGGASYNSPLHF,TGTGCCAGTATCGGAGGGGGCGCGTCCTATAATTCACCCCTCCACTTT
TRBD1,TRBV4-1,-,TRBJ2-1,CASSQGQGSYNEQFF,TGCGCCAGCAGCCAGGGACAGGGCTCCTACAATGAGCAGTTCTTC
TRBD1,TRBV7-6,few,TRBJ1-5,CASSPGGWPGAQPQHF,TGTGCCAGCAGCCCAGGGGGGTGGCCCGGGGCGCAGCCCCAGCATTTT
-,TRBV6-5,many,TRBJ1-1,CASRPPYMNTEAFF,TGTGCCAGCAGACCTCCGTACATGAACACTGAAGCTTTCTTT
-,TRBV6-2/TRBV6-3,-,TRBJ2-3,CASSPLMDNTDTQYF,TGTGCCAGCAGTCCCCTGATGGACAACACAGATACGCAGTATTTT
-,TRBV10-1,-,TRBJ1-2,CASSAGTNYGYTF,TGCGCCAGCAGTGCCGGGACAAACTATGGCTACACCTTC
TRBD1,TRBV4-2,-,TRBJ1-5,CASSQDGTGGPPQHF,TGTGCCAGCAGCCAAGATGGGACAGGGGGCCCACCCCAGCATTTT
-,TRBV3-1/TRBV3-2,-,TRBJ1-2,CASSPSGAGGYTF,TGTGCCAGCAGCCCGAGCGGAGCTGGGGGCTACACCTTC
TRBD1,TRBV6-5,-,TRBJ2-4,CASRRDRKNIQYF,TGTGCCAGCAGGAGGGACAGGAAAAACATTCAGTACTTC
-,TRBV5-1,few,TRBJ1-4,CASSLSAANEKLFF,TGCGCCAGCAGCTTGTCGGCGGCTAATGAAAAACTGTTTTTT
-,TRBV5-8,few,TRBJ1-3,CASSPLEQEGYF,TGTGCCAGCAGCCCTCTAGAACAGGAGGGATATTTT
TRBD2,TRBV27,-,TRBJ2-1,CASSWRRGLSSYNEQFF,TGTGCCAGCAGTTGGAGGCGGGGGTTAAGCTCCTACAATGAGCAGTTCTTC
-,TRBV28,medium-sized,TRBJ2-7,CASRQLVDRGAPSYEQYF,TGTGCCAGCAGACAACTCGTTGACCGCGGGGCTCCCTCCTACGAGCAGTACTTC
-,TRBV5-6,few,TRBJ2-2,CASSWTWNTGELFF,TGTGCCAGCAGCTGGACATGGAACACCGGGGAGCTGTTTTTT
-,TRBV7-9,-,TRBJ2-3,CASSTIADTQYF,TGTGCCAGCAGCACCATAGCGGATACGCAGTATTTT
-,TRBV19,-,TRBJ2-7,CASSMVSAPGEQYF,TGTGCCAGTAGTATGGTCAGCGCCCCGGGGGAGCAGTACTTC
-,TRBV7-2,-,TRBJ1-3,CASSSSLGNTIYF,TGTGCCAGCAGCTCCAGTTTAGGAAACACCATATATTTT
-,TRBV11-2,once,TRBJ2-1,CASSLGGPAQYNEQFF,TGTGCCAGCAGCTTAGGTGGGCCGGCCCAATACAATGAGCAGTTCTTC
-,TRBV3-1/TRBV3-2,-,TRBJ2-5,CASSLRETQYF,TGTGCCAGCAGCCTTCGAGAGACCCAGTACTTC
-,TRBV9,once,TRBJ1-5,CASSVGPARPNQPQHF,TGTGCCAGCAGCGTAGGGCCAGCGAGGCCCAATCAGCCCCAGCATTTT
TRBD1,TRBV7-6,-,TRBJ2-7,CASSYGTEDLYEQYF,TGTGCCAGCAGCTACGGGACAGAGGACCTCTACGAGCAGTACTTC
-,TRBV5-1,-,TRBJ2-1,CASSFAVSSYNEQFF,TGCGCCAGCAGCTTTGCGGTGAGCTCCTACAATGAGCAGTTCTTC
TRBD1,TRBV4-3,-,TRBJ1-2,CASSTAAGGVPPYGYTF,TGCGCCAGCAGCACGGCGGCAGGGGGCGTCCCGCCCTATGGCTACACCTTC
-,TRBV19,-,TRBJ1-1,CASGATNTEAFF,TGTGCCAGTGGGGCCACTAACACTGAAGCTTTCTTT